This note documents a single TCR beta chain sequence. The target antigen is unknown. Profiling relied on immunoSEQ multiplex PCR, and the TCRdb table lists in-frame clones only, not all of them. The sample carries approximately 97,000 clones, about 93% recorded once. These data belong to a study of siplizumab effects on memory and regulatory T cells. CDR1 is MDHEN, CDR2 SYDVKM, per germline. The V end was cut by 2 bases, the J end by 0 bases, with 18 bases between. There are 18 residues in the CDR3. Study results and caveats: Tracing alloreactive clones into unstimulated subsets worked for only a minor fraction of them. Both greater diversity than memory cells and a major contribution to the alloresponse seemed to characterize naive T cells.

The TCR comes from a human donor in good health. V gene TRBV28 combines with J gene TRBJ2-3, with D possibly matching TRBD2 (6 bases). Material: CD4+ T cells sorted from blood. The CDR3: CASSLGLLRSFSTDTQYF. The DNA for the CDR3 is TGTGCCAGCAGTTTAGGACTACTCCGTTCCTTTAGCACAGATACGCAGTATTTT.